This T cell receptor (beta chain) was captured by sequencing in a study of blood T cell repertoires in COVID-19. About the study: Specimens from acute and convalescent COVID-19 originated in the United States, Italy and Spain. T cells, B-cell-depleted T cells, or PBMCs provided the cDNA or gDNA that served as material.

Germline CDR1 and CDR2: MNHEY and SMNVEV (reference sequence). The CDR3 contains 13 residues. V lost 0 bases to trimming and J lost 9 bases; unmatched junction nucleotides: 3. Participants were aged roughly 18 to 89 years, lived in 24 US areas, and enrolled virtually. Participants reported their clinical history, and cohort assignment relied on those reports. Data came from immunoSEQ multiplex PCR; TCRdb stores just in-frame clones and leaves some out. The top ten hold 15% to 20% of the sample, which has about 180,000 clones, about 72% seen once. The sequence was collected from a woman in her fifties or sixties who had recovered from COVID-19. The sample taken for sequencing was PBMCs or T cells enriched from blood (not recorded which). The chain carries TRBV27 and TRBJ1-1; 8 positions agree with TRBD1. The CDR3 loop reads CASSLSGQGKAFF. CDR3 sequence (DNA): TGTGCCAGCAGTTTATCCGGACAGGGAAAAGCTTTCTTT.